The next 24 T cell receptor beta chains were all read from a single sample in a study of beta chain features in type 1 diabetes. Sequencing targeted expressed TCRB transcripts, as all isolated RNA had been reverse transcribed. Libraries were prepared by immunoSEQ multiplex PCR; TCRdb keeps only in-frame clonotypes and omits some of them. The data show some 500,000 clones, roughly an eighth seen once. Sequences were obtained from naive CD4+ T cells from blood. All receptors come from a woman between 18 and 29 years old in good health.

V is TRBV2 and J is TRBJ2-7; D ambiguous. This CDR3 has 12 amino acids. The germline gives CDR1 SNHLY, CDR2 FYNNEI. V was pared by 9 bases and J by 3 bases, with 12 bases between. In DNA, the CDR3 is TGTGCCAGTCAAAGGGCGAACTACGAGCAGTACTTC. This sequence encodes CASQRANYEQYF.

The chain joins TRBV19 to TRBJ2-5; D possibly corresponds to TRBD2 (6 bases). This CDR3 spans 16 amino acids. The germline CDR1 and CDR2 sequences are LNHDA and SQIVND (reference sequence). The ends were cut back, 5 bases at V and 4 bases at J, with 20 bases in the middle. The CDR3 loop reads CASSVSAARGGETQYF. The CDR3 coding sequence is TGTGCCAGTAGTGTATCGGCGGCTCGGGGAGGAGAGACCCAGTACTTC. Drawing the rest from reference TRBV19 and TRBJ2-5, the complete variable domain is DGGITQSPKYLFRKEGQNVTLSCEQNLNHDAMYWYRQDPGQGLRLIYYSQIVNDFQKGDIAEGYSVSREKKESFPLTVTSAQKNPTAFYLCASSVSAARGGETQYFGPGTRLLVL.

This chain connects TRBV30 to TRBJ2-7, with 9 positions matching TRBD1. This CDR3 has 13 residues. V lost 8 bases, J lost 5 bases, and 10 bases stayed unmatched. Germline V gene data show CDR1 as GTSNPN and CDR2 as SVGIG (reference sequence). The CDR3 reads CALRGQGSDEQYF. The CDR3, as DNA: TGTGCCCTAAGGGGACAGGGATCAGACGAGCAGTACTTC.

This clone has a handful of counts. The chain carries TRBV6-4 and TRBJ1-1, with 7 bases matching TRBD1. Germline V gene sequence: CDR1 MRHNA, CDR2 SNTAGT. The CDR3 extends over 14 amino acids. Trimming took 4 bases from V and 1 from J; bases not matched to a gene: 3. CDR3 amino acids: CASSAGTANTEAFF. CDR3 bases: TGTGCCAGCAGTGCCGGGACAGCGAACACTGAAGCTTTCTTT.

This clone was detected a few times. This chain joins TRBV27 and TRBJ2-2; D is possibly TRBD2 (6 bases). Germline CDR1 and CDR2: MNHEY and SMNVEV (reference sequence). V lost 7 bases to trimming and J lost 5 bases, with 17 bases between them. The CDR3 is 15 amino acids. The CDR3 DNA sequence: TGTGCCAGCATGGTGATCGGGGGAGTGACCGGGGAGCTGTTTTTT. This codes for CASMVIGGVTGELFF.

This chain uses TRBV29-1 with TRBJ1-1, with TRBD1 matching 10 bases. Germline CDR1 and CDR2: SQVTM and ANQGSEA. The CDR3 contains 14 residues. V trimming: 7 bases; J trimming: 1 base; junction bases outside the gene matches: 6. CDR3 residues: CSARTGGRNTEAFF. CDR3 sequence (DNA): TGCAGCGCTCGGACAGGGGGACGGAACACTGAAGCTTTCTTT.

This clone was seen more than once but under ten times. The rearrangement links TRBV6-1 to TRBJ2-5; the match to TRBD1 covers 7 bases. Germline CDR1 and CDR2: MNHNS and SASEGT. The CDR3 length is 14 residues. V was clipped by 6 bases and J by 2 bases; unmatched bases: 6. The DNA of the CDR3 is TGTGCCAGCAGGCGTAGGGGGCAACAAGAGACCCAGTACTTC. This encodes CASRRRGQQETQYF.

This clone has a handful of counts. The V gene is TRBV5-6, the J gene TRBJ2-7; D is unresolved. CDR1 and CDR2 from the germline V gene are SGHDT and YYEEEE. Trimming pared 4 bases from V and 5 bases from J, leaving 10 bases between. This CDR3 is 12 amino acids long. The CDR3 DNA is TGTGCCAGCAGCCTCCTCCGGAACGAGCAGTACTTC. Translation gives CASSLLRNEQYF.

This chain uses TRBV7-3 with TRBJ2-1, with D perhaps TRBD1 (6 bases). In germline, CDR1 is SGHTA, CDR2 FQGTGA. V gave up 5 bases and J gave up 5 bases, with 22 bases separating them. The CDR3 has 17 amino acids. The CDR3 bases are TGTGCCAGCAGCCCGAAAAACCTCCGGGACACACACAATGAGCAGTTCTTC. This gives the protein CASSPKNLRDTHNEQFF.

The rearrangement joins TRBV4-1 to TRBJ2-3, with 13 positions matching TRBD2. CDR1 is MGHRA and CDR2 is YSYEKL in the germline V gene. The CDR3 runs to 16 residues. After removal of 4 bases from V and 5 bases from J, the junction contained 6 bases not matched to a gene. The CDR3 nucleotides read TGCGCCAGCAGCCTCGGACTAGCGGGAGCGAAAGATACGCAGTATTTT. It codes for CASSLGLAGAKDTQYF.

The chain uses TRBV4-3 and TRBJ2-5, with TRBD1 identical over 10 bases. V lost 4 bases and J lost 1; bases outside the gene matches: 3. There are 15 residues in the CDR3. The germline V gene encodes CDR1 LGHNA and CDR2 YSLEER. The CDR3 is CASSRTGGTQETQYF. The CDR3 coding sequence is TGCGCCAGCAGCCGGACAGGGGGGACCCAAGAGACCCAGTACTTC.

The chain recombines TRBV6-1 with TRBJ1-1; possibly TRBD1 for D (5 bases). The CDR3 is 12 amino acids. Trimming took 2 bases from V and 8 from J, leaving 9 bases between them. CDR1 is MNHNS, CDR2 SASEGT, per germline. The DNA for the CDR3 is TGTGCCAGCAGTGAACTAAGACAGGAAGCTTTCTTT. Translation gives CASSELRQEAFF.

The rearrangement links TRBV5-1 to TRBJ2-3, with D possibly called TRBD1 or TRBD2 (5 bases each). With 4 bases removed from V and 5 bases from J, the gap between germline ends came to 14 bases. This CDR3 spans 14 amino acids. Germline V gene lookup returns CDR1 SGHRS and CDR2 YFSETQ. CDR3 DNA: TGCGCCAGCAGCCTAGGGACCGTCGGAGATACGCAGTATTTT. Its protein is CASSLGTVGDTQYF.

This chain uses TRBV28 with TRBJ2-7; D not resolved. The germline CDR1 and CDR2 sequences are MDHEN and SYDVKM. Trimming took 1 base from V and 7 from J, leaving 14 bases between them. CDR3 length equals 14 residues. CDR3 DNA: TGTGCCAGCAGTTTATCCCCTATCGTGAATGAGCAGTACGTC. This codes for CASSLSPIVNEQYV.

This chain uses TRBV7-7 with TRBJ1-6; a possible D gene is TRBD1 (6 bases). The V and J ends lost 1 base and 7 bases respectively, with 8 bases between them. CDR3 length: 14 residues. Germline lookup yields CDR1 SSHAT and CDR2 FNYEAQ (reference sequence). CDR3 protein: CASSLGTANSPLHF. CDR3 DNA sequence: TGTGCCAGCAGCTTAGGGACAGCCAATTCACCCCTCCACTTT.

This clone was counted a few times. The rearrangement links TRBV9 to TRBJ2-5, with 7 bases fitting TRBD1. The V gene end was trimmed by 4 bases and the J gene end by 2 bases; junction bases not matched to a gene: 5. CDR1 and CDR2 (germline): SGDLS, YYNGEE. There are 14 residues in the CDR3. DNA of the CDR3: TGTGCCAGCAGCCCGGGGACAGTTCAAGAGACCCAGTACTTC. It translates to CASSPGTVQETQYF.

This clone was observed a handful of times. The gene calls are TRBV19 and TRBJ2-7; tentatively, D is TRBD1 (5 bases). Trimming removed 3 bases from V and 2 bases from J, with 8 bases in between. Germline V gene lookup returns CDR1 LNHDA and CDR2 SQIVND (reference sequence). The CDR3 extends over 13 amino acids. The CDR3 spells CASSIGHTYEQYF. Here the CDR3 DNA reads TGTGCCAGTAGTATCGGACACACCTACGAGCAGTACTTC.

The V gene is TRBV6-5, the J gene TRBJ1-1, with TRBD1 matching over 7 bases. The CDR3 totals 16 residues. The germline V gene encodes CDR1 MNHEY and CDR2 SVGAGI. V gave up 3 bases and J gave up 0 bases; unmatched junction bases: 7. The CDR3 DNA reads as TGTGCCAGCAGTTATACAGGGGCAGCTTTGAACACTGAAGCTTTCTTT. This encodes CASSYTGAALNTEAFF.

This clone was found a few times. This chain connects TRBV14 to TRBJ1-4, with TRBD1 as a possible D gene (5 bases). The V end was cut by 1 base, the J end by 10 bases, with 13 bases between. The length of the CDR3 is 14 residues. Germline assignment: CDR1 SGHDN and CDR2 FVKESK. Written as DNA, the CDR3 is TGTGCCAGCAGCCAAGCCGCCAGGGTGGGAAAACTGTTTTTT. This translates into CASSQAARVGKLFF.

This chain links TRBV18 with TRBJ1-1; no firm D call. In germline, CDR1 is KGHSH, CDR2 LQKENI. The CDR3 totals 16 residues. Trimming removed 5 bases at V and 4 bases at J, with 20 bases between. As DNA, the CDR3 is TGTGCCAGCTCAGGAACACTCGGGTACGTGGTCACTGAAGCTTTCTTT. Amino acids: CASSGTLGYVVTEAFF.

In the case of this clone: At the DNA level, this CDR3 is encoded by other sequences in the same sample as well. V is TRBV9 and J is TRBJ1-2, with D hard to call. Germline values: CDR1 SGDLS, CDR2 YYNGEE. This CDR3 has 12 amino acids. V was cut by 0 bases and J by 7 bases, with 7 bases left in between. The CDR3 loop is CASSVGGSGYTF. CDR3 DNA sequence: TGTGCCAGCAGCGTAGGGGGAAGTGGCTACACCTTC.

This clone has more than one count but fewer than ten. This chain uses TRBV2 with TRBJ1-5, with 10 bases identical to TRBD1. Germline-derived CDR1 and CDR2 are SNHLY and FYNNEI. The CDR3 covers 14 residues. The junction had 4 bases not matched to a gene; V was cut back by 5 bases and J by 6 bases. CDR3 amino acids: CASSPDRGGQPQHF. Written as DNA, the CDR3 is TGTGCCAGCAGTCCGGACAGGGGGGGTCAGCCCCAGCATTTT.

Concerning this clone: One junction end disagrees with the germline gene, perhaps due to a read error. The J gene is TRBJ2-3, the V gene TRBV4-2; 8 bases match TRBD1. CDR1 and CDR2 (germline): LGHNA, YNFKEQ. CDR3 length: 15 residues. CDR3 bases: TGTTCCAGCAGCCACCCGGGACAGGGCACAGATACGCAGTATTTT. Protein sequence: CSSSHPGQGTDTQYF.

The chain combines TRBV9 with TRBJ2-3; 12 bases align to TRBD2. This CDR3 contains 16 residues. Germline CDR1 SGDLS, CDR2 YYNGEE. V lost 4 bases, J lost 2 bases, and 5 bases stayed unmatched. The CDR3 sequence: CASSKRTSGDTDTQYF. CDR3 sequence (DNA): TGTGCCAGCAGCAAACGGACTAGCGGGGACACAGATACGCAGTATTTT. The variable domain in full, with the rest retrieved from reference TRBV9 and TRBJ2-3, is DSGVTQTPKHLITATGQRVTLRCSPRSGDLSVYWYQQSLDQGLQFLIQYYNGEERAKGNILERFSAQQFPDLHSELNLSSLELGDSALYFCASSKRTSGDTDTQYFGPGTRLTVL.